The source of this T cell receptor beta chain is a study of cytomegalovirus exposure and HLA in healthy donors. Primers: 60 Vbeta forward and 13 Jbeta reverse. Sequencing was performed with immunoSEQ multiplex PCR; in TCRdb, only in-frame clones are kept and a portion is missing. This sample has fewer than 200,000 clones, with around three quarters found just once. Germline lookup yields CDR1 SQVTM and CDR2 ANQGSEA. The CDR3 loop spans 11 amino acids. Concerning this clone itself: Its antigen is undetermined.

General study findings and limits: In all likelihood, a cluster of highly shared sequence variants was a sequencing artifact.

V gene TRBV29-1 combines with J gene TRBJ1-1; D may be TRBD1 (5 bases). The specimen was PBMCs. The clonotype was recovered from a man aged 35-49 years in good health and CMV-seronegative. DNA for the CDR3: TGCACCGGCAGGGAGAACACTGAAGCTTTCTTT. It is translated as CTGRENTEAFF.